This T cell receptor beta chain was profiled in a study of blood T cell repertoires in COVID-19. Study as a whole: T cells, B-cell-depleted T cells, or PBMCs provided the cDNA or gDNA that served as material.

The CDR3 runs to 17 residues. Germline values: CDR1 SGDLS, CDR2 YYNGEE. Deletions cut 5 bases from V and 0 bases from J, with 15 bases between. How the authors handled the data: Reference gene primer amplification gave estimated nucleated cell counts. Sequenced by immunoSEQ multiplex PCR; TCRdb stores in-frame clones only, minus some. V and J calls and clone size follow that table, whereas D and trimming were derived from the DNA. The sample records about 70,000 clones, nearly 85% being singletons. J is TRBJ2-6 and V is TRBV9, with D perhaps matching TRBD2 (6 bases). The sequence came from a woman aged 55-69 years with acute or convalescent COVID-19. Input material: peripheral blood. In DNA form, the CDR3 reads TGTGCCAGCAGTAGGGACTCTGGGACCTCTGGGGCCAACGTCCTGACTTTC. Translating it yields CASSRDSGTSGANVLTF.